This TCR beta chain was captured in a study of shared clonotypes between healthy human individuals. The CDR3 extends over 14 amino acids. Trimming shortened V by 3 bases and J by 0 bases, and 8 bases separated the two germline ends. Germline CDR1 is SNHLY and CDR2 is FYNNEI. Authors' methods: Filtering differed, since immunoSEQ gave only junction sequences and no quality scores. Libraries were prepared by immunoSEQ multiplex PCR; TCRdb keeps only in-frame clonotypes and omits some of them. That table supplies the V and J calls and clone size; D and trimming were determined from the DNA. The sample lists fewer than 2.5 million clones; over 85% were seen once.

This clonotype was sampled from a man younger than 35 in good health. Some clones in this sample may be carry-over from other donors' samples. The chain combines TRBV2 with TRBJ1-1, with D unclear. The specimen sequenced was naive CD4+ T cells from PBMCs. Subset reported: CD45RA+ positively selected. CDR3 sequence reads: CASSEPGLNTEAFF. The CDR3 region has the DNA TGTGCCAGCAGTGAGCCGGGTTTGAACACTGAAGCTTTCTTT.